These T cell receptor beta chains were read from a single sample in a study of control samples from healthy donors and cancer patients. Data came from immunoSEQ multiplex PCR; TCRdb stores just in-frame clones and leaves some out. The top ten clones hold less than 1.6% of a sample with some 220,000 clones, around 94% of them seen once. The sample consisted of blood. These receptors were collected from a man aged 45-60 years in good health. CDR3s include the opening cysteine and the closing phenylalanine or tryptophan. D genes are given only for firm matches. For some rows the clone size is stated as once, few or many, or as a class when expanded; others skip it.

abundance | j_gene | v_gene | d_gene | CDR3nt | CDR3aa
- | TRBJ2-7 | TRBV4-1 | - | TGCGCCAGCAGCCAGGGTCGGACAGTTGGGGTGCAGTACTTC | CASSQGRTVGVQYF
- | TRBJ2-2 | TRBV28 | - | TGTGCCAGCAGTTCGGGACAAAACACCGGGGAGCTGTTTTTT | CASSSGQNTGELFF
- | TRBJ2-3 | TRBV4-1 | - | TGCGCCAGCAGCCAAGATAGGGGACAATTTTTCAGGGATACGCAGTATTTT | CASSQDRGQFFRDTQYF
once | TRBJ2-3 | TRBV7-3 | - | TGTGCCAGCTCGGCGAACACAGATACGCAGTATTTT | CASSANTDTQYF
- | TRBJ2-5 | TRBV5-1 | TRBD2 | TGCGCCAGCAGCTTGGATCCGGGAGGAGAGACCCAGTACTTC | CASSLDPGGETQYF
once | TRBJ2-7 | TRBV18 | - | TGTGCCAGCTCACCACAGGGGCCCGAGCAGTACTTC | CASSPQGPEQYF
- | TRBJ2-2 | TRBV3-1/TRBV3-2 | - | TGTGCCAGCCAAGGGGGAGGGGGCGCCGGGGAGCTGTTTTTT | CASQGGGGAGELFF
- | TRBJ2-5 | TRBV6-1 | - | TGTGCCAGCAGTGAACGAGAGACCCAGTACTTC | CASSERETQYF
- | TRBJ1-2 | TRBV30 | - | TGTGCCTGGAGTGCGACCTCCGCGACCGACTATGGCTACACCTTC | CAWSATSATDYGYTF
once | TRBJ1-2 | TRBV3-1/TRBV3-2 | - | TGTGCCAGCAGCGCTACCCGGGACGGCTACACCTTC | CASSATRDGYTF
- | TRBJ2-2 | TRBV9 | - | TGTGCCAGCAGCCCTCGAAGAACAGGGATAGGGACCGGGGAGCTGTTTTTT | CASSPRRTGIGTGELFF
- | TRBJ2-3 | TRBV24-1 | TRBD2 | TGTGCCACCAGTGATTCTAGCGCTAATAGCGGGGTGGTAGATACGCAGTATTTT | CATSDSSANSGVVDTQYF
- | TRBJ2-1 | TRBV19 | TRBD1 | TGTGCCAGTAGTATAGTAGGGGGCTATGAGCAGTTCTTC | CASSIVGGYEQFF
- | TRBJ1-5 | TRBV12-3/TRBV12-4 | - | TGTGCCAGCAGTCCCGAGGGATCCCAGCCCCAGCATTTT | CASSPEGSQPQHF
- | TRBJ1-5 | TRBV5-8 | TRBD1 | TGTGCCAGCAGCTTGGGTTCAGGGGACAGTCAGCCCCAGCATTTT | CASSLGSGDSQPQHF
- | TRBJ2-4 | TRBV5-1 | - | TGCGCCAGCAGCCTTGGGAGCGGCAAAAACATTCAGTACTTC | CASSLGSGKNIQYF
- | TRBJ1-6 | TRBV10-2 | - | TGCGCCAGCAGTGACAGCGCTTATAATTCACCCCTCCACTTT | CASSDSAYNSPLHF
- | TRBJ1-4 | TRBV3-1/TRBV3-2 | TRBD1 | TGTGCCAGCAGCCCCCGGGGACAGGGTGAAAAACTGTTTTTT | CASSPRGQGEKLFF
- | TRBJ1-1 | TRBV3-1/TRBV3-2 | - | TGTGCCAGCAGCCCCCGAGACAGCAGAAACACTGAAGCTTTCTTT | CASSPRDSRNTEAFF
- | TRBJ2-1 | TRBV9 | TRBD2 | TGTGCCAGCAGCGTGTCAGGGACTAGCGGGGGGGCCGGGTACAATGAGCAGTTCTTC | CASSVSGTSGGAGYNEQFF
- | TRBJ1-2 | TRBV5-6 | - | TGTGCCAGCAGCCCTGCAGACTTCGGCTACACCTTC | CASSPADFGYTF
- | TRBJ1-1 | TRBV4-1 | - | TGCGCCAGCAGCCAAGGCATCAGTATAGGGGCCTATGGACCCGAAGCTTTCTTT | CASSQGISIGAYGPEAFF
- | TRBJ2-1 | TRBV7-3 | TRBD1 | TGTGCCAGCAGCCCCGGGACAGGAAACAATGAGCAGTTCTTC | CASSPGTGNNEQFF
- | TRBJ1-1 | TRBV28 | TRBD1 | TGTGCCAGCTGGGGCCAGGGGGCTGAAGCTTTCTTT | CASWGQGAEAFF
once | TRBJ1-1 | TRBV5-1 | TRBD1 | TGCGCCAGCAGCTTAAGGGACAGGAACACTGAAGCTTTCTTT | CASSLRDRNTEAFF
- | TRBJ2-1 | TRBV24-1 | - | TGTGCCACCAGTGACGTTGTGGATGAGCAGTTCTTC | CATSDVVDEQFF
- | TRBJ2-5 | TRBV28 | - | TGTGCCAGCAGTTCGGAGAGAGGGAAGACCCAGTACTTC | CASSSERGKTQYF
few | TRBJ2-1 | TRBV6-1 | - | TGTGCCAGCAGCGAAGCCCGGGACCGTCCGTGGGGTGAGCAGTTCTTC | CASSEARDRPWGEQFF
once | TRBJ2-3 | TRBV6-1 | TRBD2 | TGTGCCAGCAGTGAAGCGTCAAGCGGGGGGGCACAAGATACGCAGTATTTT | CASSEASSGGAQDTQYF
- | TRBJ1-5 | TRBV5-6 | - | TGTGCCAGCAGCTTGGCTGGGCAGCCCCAGCATTTT | CASSLAGQPQHF
- | TRBJ1-1 | TRBV2 | - | TGTGCCAGCAGGGCGTACGTGCTGAACACTGAAGCTTTCTTT | CASRAYVLNTEAFF